This T cell receptor (beta chain) derives from a study of cytomegalovirus exposure and HLA in healthy donors. The ends lost 10 bases at V and 11 bases at J; junction bases unmatched: 21. Germline lookup yields CDR1 LNHDA and CDR2 SQIVND (reference sequence). The CDR3 runs 16 residues. The study, taken as a whole, reports: Cytomegalovirus association was listed for about 160 TCR beta chains.

Details on this clone: What it binds is unknown.

The PCR was carried out with 60 Vbeta primers and 13 Jbeta primers. Profiling relied on immunoSEQ multiplex PCR, and the TCRdb table lists in-frame clones only, not all of them. The table has over 65,000 clones, around 80% seen once; the top ten hold about 9.6%. The sequenced material came from PBMCs. The J gene is TRBJ1-5, the V gene TRBV19; 9 bases agree with TRBD1. The source is a man in his forties in good health and CMV-seronegative. In nucleotides, the CDR3 is TGTGCCACCAAGTTAGGGGGACAGGGTCTCTCCAGTGCCCAGCATTTT. It translates to CATKLGGQGLSSAQHF. The full variable domain, completed using reference TRBV19 and TRBJ1-5, is DGGITQSPKYLFRKEGQNVTLSCEQNLNHDAMYWYRQDPGQGLRLIYYSQIVNDFQKGDIAEGYSVSREKKESFPLTVTSAQKNPTAFYLCATKLGGQGLSSAQHFGDGTRLSIL.